This passage covers 3 T cell receptor beta chains from one sample sequenced in a study of blood T cell repertoires in COVID-19. Measured with immunoSEQ multiplex PCR; TCRdb has only the in-frame clones, and not every one. Of 240,000 or so clones listed, 85% to 90% are singletons. Sequencing was performed on peripheral blood. These receptor sequences come from a woman in her thirties or forties who had recovered from COVID-19.

This rearrangement joins TRBV19 to TRBJ1-1; D is perhaps TRBD1 (6 bases). Trimming shortened V by 7 bases and J by 4 bases, and 16 bases separated the two germline ends. The V gene's germline CDR1 is LNHDA and CDR2 SQIVND (reference sequence). This CDR3 has 14 amino acids. Here the CDR3 reads CASTPQGFGTEAFF. In nucleotides, the CDR3 is TGTGCCAGTACCCCACAGGGATTTGGCACTGAAGCTTTCTTT.

The rearrangement links TRBV2 to TRBJ2-7; 14 bases map to TRBD2. The length of the CDR3 is 18 residues. Germline CDR1 SNHLY, CDR2 FYNNEI. V shed 4 bases, J shed 5 bases, and the junction held 13 bases outside the gene matches. For the CDR3, the DNA is TGTGCCAGCAGTGTACCCACGGGACTAGCGGGAGCTCCCCACGAGCAGTACGTC. As protein: CASSVPTGLAGAPHEQYV.

This clone was found a few times. The chain is built from TRBV30 and TRBJ2-5; 12 bases line up with TRBD1. This CDR3 has 15 residues. Germline V gene lookup returns CDR1 GTSNPN and CDR2 SVGIG (reference sequence). V was pared by 3 bases and J by 2 bases, with 4 bases of the junction left unmatched. The CDR3 reads CAWRGQGAGQETQYF. CDR3 coding DNA: TGTGCCTGGAGGGGACAGGGGGCCGGACAAGAGACCCAGTACTTC.